These 3 T cell receptor beta chains were sequenced from one sample in a study of blood T cell repertoires in COVID-19. The table came from immunoSEQ multiplex PCR; TCRdb's copy has only in-frame clones and leaves some out. The table lists roughly 30,000 clones, 85% of them singletons. Input material: peripheral blood. These receptors were collected from a human donor in a cohort sampled during active COVID-19.

The chain links TRBV19 to TRBJ1-1, with D maybe TRBD1 (5 bases). Trimming stripped 8 bases from V and 0 bases from J, with 22 bases between. The CDR3 runs 17 residues. From germline, CDR1 is LNHDA and CDR2 SQIVND (reference sequence). The CDR3 nucleotides are TGTGCCAGTTGGTCCGCGGGCCGACGGGGGGTGAACACTGAAGCTTTCTTT. Translation: CASWSAGRRGVNTEAFF.

J is TRBJ2-3 and V is TRBV6-1, with 8 bases that match TRBD2. The V and J ends lost 1 base and 6 bases, in that order; junction bases with no gene match: 6. Germline V gene data show CDR1 as MNHNS and CDR2 as SASEGT. The CDR3 is 15 amino acids. CDR3 protein: CASSEGAGVVDTQYF. The CDR3 coding sequence is TGTGCCAGCAGTGAAGGAGCGGGGGTCGTGGATACGCAGTATTTT.

The chain recombines TRBV10-1 with TRBJ2-3, with 8 positions matching TRBD2. CDR3 size: 15 residues. Germline-derived CDR1 and CDR2 are WNHNN and SYGVQD (reference sequence). Losses at the gene ends were 2 bases for V and 4 bases for J; bases not matched to a gene: 5. The chain's CDR3 is CASSEARGGADTQYF. CDR3 DNA: TGCGCCAGCAGTGAGGCACGGGGGGGGGCAGATACGCAGTATTTT.